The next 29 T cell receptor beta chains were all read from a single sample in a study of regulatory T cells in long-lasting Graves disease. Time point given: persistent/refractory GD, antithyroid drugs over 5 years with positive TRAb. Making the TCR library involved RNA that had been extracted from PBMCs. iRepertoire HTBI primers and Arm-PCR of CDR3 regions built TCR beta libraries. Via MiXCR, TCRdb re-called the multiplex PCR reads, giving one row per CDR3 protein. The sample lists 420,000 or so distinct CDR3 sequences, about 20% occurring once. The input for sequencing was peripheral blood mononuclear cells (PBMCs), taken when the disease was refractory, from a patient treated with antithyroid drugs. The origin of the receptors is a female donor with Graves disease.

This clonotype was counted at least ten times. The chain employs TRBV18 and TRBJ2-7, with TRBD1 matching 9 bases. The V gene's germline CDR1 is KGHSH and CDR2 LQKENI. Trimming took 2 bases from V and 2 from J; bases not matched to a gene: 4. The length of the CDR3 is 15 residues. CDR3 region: CASSPGTGRAYEQYF. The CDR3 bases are TGTGCCAGCTCACCAGGGACAGGGAGAGCCTACGAGCAGTACTTC.

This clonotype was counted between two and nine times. The CDR3 protein is CASLSGGRFDGYTF. The CDR3 DNA reads as TGTGCCAGCCTATCCGGGGGGAGGTTTGACGGCTACACCTTC. The V gene is TRBV19, the J gene TRBJ1-2; D might be TRBD1 (5 bases). Trimming removed 9 bases at V and 8 bases at J, with 22 bases between. There are 14 residues in the CDR3. Germline V gene sequence: CDR1 LNHDA, CDR2 SQIVND (reference sequence).

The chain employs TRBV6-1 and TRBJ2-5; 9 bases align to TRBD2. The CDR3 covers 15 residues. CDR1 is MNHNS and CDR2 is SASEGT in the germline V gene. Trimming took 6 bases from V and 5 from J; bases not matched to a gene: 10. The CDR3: CASSPLAGDWETQYF. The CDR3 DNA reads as TGTGCCAGCAGCCCCTTAGCGGGAGACTGGGAGACCCAGTACTTC.

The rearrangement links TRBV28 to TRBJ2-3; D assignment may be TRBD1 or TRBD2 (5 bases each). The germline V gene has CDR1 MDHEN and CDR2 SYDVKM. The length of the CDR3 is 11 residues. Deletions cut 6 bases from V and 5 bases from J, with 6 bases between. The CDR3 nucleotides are TGTGCCAGCAGGGGGGTAGATACGCAGTATTTT. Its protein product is CASRGVDTQYF.

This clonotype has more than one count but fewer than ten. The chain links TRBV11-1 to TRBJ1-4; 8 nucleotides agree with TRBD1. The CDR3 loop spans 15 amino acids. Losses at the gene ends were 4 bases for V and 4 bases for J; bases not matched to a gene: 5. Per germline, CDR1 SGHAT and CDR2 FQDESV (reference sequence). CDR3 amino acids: CASSSGQGNNEKLFF. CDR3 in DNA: TGTGCCAGCAGCTCCGGACAGGGTAATAATGAAAAACTGTTTTTT. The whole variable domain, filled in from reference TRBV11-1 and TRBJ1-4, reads EAEVAQSPRYKITEKSQAVAFWCDPISGHATLYWYRQILGQGPELLVQFQDESVVDDSQLPKDRFSAERLKGVDSTLKIQPAELGDSAMYLCASSSGQGNNEKLFFGSGTQLSVL.

CDR3 sequence (DNA): TGTGCCAGCACTGGGACCCGACAAGAGACCCAGTACTTC. Amino acids: CASTGTRQETQYF. The rearrangement joins TRBV6-1 to TRBJ2-5; D could derive from TRBD1 or TRBD2 (5 bases each). V was shortened by 7 bases and J by 2 bases, with 11 bases between the two germline ends. The CDR3 is 13 amino acids. From germline, CDR1 is MNHNS and CDR2 SASEGT.

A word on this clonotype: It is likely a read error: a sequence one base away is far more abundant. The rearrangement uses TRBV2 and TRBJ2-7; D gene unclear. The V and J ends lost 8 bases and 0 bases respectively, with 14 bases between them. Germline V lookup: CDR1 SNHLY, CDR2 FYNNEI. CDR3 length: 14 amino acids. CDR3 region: CASGFSGSSYEQYF. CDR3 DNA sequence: TGTGCCAGCGGTTTTTCTGGGTCCTCCTACGAGCAGTACTTC.

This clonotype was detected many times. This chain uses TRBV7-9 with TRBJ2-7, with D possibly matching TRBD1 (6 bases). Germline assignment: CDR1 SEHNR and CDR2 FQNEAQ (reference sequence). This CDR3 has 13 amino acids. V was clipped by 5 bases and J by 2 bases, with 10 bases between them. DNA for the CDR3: TGTGCCAGCAGCGCAGCAGGGGCCTACGAGCAGTACTTC. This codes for CASSAAGAYEQYF. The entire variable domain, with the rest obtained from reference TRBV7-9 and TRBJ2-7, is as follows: DTGVSQNPRHKITKRGQNVTFRCDPISEHNRLYWYRQTLGQGPEFLTYFQNEAQLEKSRLLSDRFSAERPKGSFSTLEIQRTEQGDSAMYLCASSAAGAYEQYFGPGTRLTVT.

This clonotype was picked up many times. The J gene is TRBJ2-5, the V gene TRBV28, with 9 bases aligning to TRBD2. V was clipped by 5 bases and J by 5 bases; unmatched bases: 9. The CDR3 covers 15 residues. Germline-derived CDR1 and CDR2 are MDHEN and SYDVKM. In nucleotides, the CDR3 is TGTGCCAGCAGTGCGGCGGGAGGGCCCCTCGAGACCCAGTACTTC. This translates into CASSAAGGPLETQYF.

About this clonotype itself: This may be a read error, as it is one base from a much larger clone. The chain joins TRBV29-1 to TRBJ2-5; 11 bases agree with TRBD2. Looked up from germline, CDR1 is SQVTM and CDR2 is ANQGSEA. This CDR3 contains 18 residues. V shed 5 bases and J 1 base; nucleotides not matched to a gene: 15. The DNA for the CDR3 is TGCAGCGTTATGTTTTTGGGCGGCCTAGCGGGAGGCCAAGAGACCCAGTACTTC. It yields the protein CSVMFLGGLAGGQETQYF.

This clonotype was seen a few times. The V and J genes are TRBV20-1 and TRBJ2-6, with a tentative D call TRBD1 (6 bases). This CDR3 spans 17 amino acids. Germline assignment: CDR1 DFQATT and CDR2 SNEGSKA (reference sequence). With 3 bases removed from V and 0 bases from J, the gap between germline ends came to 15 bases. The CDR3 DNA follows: TGCAGTGCTAGGGGGGCGGAGACTTCCTCTGGGGCCAACGTCCTGACTTTC. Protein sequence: CSARGAETSSGANVLTF.

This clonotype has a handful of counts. Written as DNA, the CDR3 is TGTGCCAGCAGCTGGACAGGGACCAGCTCTGGGGCCAACGTCCTGACTTTC. This codes for CASSWTGTSSGANVLTF. The V call is TRBV5-5, the J call TRBJ2-6; the match to TRBD1 covers 8 bases. Germline V CDR1 and CDR2: SGHKS, YYEKEE (reference sequence). V lost 3 bases to trimming and J lost 0 bases; unmatched junction nucleotides: 5. The CDR3 loop spans 17 amino acids. The full variable domain, its missing parts supplied by reference TRBV5-5 and TRBJ2-6, is DAGVTQSPTHLIKTRGQQVTLRCSPISGHKSVSWYQQVLGQGPQFIFQYYEKEERGRGNFPDRFSARQFPNYSSELNVNALLLGDSALYLCASSWTGTSSGANVLTFGAGSRLTVL.

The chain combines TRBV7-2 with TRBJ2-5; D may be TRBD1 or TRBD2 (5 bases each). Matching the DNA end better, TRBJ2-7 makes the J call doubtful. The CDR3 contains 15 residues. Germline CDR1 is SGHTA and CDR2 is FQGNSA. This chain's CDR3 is CASSLNRGAPYEQYF. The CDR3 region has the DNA TGTGCCAGCAGCTTAAATAGAGGGGCTCCCTACGAGCAGTACTTC.

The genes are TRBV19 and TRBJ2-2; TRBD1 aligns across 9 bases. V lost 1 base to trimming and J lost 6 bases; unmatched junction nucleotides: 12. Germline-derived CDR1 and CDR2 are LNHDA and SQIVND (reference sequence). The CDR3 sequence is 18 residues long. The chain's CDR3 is CASSIGPFRDRAAGELFF. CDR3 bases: TGTGCCAGTAGTATAGGCCCCTTTAGGGACAGGGCCGCCGGGGAGCTGTTTTTT.

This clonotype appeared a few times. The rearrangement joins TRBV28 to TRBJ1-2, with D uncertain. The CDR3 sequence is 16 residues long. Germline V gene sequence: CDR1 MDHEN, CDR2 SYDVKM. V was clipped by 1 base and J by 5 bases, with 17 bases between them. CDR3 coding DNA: TGTGCCAGCAGTTTATTACAGAATAACCTTAAATATGGCTACACCTTC. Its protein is CASSLLQNNLKYGYTF.

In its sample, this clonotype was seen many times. In nucleotides, the CDR3 is TGTGCCTGGAGTACGGAGGCCCTCTACGAGCAGTACTTC. Translated, it gives CAWSTEALYEQYF. The chain joins TRBV30 to TRBJ2-7, with TRBD2 as a possible D gene (5 bases). The length of the CDR3 is 13 residues. Trimming took 2 bases from V and 3 from J, leaving 11 bases between them. Per germline, CDR1 GTSNPN and CDR2 SVGIG (reference sequence).

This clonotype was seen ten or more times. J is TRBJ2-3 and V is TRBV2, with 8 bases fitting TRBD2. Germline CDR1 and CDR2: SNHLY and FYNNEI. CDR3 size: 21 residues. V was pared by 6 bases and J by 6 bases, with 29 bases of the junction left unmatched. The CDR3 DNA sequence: TGTGCCAGCAGCCACGAGAAGGGAGATTTAGCGGGACCCATTTTTCGCGATACGCAGTATTTT. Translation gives CASSHEKGDLAGPIFRDTQYF.

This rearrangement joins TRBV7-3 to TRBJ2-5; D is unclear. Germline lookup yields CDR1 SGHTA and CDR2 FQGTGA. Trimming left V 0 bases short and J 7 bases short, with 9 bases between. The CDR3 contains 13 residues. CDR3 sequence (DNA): TGTGCCAGCAGCTTAACATCTAAGGGGACCCAGTACTTC. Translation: CASSLTSKGTQYF.

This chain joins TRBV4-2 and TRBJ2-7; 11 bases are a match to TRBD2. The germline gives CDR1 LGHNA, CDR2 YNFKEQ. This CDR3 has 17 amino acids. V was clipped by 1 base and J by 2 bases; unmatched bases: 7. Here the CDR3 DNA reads TGTGCCAGCAGCCAAGGTAATAGCGGGAGGGATCCCTACGAGCAGTACTTC. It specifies CASSQGNSGRDPYEQYF.

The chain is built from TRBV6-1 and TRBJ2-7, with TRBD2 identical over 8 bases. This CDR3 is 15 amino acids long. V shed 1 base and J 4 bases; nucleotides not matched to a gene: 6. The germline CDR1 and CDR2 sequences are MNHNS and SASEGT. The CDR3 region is CASSEVGGGPYEQYF. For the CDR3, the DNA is TGTGCCAGCAGTGAAGTAGGCGGGGGGCCGTACGAGCAGTACTTC.

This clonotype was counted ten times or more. The CDR3 is CASTQRVLLEQYF. In DNA, the CDR3 is TGTGCCAGCACTCAACGTGTTCTTCTCGAGCAGTACTTC. The chain carries TRBV12-3 or TRBV12-4 and TRBJ2-7; D gene ambiguous. With 7 bases removed from V and 6 bases from J, the gap between germline ends came to 16 bases. The CDR3 extends over 13 amino acids.

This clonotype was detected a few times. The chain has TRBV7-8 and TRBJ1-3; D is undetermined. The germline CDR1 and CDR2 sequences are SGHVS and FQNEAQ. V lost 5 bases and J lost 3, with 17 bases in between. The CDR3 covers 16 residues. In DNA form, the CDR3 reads TGTGCCAGCAGCCCCTCGGATCGGAGCTTTGGAAACACCATATATTTT. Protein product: CASSPSDRSFGNTIYF.

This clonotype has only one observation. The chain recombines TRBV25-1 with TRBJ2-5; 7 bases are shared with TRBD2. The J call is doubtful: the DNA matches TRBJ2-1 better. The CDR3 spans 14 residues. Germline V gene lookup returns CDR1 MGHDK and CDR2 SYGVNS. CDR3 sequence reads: CASSGLAASNEQFF. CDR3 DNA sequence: TGTGCCAGCAGCGGGCTAGCGGCTAGCAATGAGCAGTTCTTC.

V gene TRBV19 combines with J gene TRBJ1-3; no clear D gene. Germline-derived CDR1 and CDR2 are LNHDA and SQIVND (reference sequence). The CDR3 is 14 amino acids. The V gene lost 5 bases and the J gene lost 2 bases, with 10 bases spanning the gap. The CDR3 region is CASSHRTAGNTIYF. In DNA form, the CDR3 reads TGTGCCAGTAGTCACCGGACCGCTGGAAACACCATATATTTT.

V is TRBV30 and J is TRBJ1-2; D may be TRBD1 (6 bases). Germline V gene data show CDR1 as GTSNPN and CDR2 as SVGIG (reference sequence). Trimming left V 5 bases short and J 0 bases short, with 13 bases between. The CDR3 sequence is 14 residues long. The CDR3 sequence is CAWETGLSNYGYTF. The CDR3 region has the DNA TGTGCCTGGGAAACAGGGCTCTCTAACTATGGCTACACCTTC.

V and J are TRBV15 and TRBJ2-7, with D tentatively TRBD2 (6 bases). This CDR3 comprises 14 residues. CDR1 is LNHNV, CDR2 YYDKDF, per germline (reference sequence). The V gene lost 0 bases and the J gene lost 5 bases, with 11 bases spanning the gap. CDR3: CATSRDRTGDEQYF. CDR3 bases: TGTGCCACCAGCAGAGATCGAACGGGAGACGAGCAGTACTTC.

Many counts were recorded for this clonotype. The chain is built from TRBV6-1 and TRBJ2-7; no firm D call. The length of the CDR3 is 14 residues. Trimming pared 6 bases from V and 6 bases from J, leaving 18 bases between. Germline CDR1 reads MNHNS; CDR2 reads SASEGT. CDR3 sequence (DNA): TGTGCCAGCAGGTCCCAGGCTGGATTCGCCGAGCAGTACTTC. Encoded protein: CASRSQAGFAEQYF.

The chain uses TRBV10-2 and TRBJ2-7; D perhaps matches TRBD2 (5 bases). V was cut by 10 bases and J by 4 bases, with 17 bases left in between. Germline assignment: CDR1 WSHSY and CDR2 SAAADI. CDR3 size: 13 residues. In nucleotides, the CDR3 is TGCGCCACCCATCCCGGAGCGGAGTACGAGCAGTACTTC. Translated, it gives CATHPGAEYEQYF.

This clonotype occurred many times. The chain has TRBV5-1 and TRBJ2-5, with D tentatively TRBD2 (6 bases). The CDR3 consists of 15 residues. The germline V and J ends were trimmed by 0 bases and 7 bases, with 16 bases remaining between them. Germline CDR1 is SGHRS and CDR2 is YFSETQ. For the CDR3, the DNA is TGCGCCAGCAGCTTGGAGGGACTCGCTCGGGCGACCCAGTACTTC. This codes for CASSLEGLARATQYF.